This T cell receptor (beta chain) was recovered during a study of blood T cell repertoires in COVID-19. The CDR3 loop spans 16 amino acids. Germline loops: CDR1 SEHNR, CDR2 FQNEAQ (reference sequence). V lost 5 bases to trimming and J lost 4 bases, with 20 bases between them. Method: immunoSEQ multiplex PCR; TCRdb's copy keeps in-frame clones and lacks some. This sample has 250,000 or so clones; roughly 85% occur once, and the top ten carry under 2.5%. Sample: PBMCs or T cells enriched from blood (not recorded which). This clonotype originated in a woman in her forties or fifties who had recovered from COVID-19. This chain connects TRBV7-9 to TRBJ1-2; possibly TRBD1 for D (5 bases). CDR3 nucleotides: TGTGCCAGCAGCCTTTACCCTCCGGGGAGGGGCTATGGCTACACCTTC. Translating it yields CASSLYPPGRGYGYTF.